This T cell receptor beta chain was sequenced during a study of cytomegalovirus exposure and HLA in healthy donors. Across the whole study: An earlier analysis found under 130 million unique TCR beta sequences from about 190 million T cells. Study-wide findings and caveats: The study recorded over 150 TCR beta chains that were cytomegalovirus-associated. An Asian-associated ancestry cluster reportedly showed fewer N-insertions than the approximately 670-donor mean in a later analysis.

The CDR3 runs 14 residues. The V gene's germline CDR1 is ENHRY and CDR2 SYGVKD. The V and J ends lost 6 bases and 0 bases respectively, with 11 bases between them. This clone was counted only a few times. Its target is unknown. The PCR employed 60 Vbeta primers together with 13 Jbeta primers. Assay: immunoSEQ multiplex PCR; the TCRdb copy retains only in-frame clones and omits some. This sample has roughly 180,000 clones, with roughly 77% found just once. The sequencing input was PBMCs. The chain recombines TRBV10-3 with TRBJ1-1; D not resolved. This receptor was obtained from a woman aged 25 to 39 in good health and CMV-seronegative. CDR3 bases: TGTGCCATCAGAAACGGGAGCATGAACACTGAAGCTTTCTTT. This gives the protein CAIRNGSMNTEAFF.